These 31 T cell receptor beta chains share one sample of origin, sequenced in a study of CD8 T cells in ankylosing spondylitis. For these TCRs, the target antigens are not known. Regarding the study as a whole: The study identified a TCR beta motif of several highly homologous variants that appeared characteristic of ankylosing spondylitis blood.

TCRdb re-called the 5' RACE reads with MiXCR, one entry per CDR3 protein. The repertoire holds more than 650,000 distinct CDR3 sequences, with over 9.5% as singletons. What was sequenced was blood, either unsorted or a sorted T cell fraction (not recorded which). The receptors shown here come from a male donor with ankylosing spondylitis.

This clonotype was seen a few times. This chain uses TRBV24-1 with TRBJ2-7; D not certain. Trimming pared 2 bases from V and 3 bases from J, leaving 4 bases between. The CDR3 extends over 12 amino acids. Germline V gene lookup returns CDR1 KGHDR and CDR2 SFDVKD. For the CDR3, the DNA is TGTGCCACCAGTGATTACAACTACGAGCAGTACTTC. This encodes CATSDYNYEQYF.

The chain combines TRBV12-3 or TRBV12-4 with TRBJ1-2; 7 nucleotides line up with TRBD1. The trim removed 6 bases at V and 2 bases at J, leaving 12 bases unmatched. The CDR3 runs 16 residues. CDR3 loop: CASRIIDRDNNYGYTF. CDR3 DNA: TGTGCCAGCAGGATAATTGACAGGGATAACAACTATGGCTACACCTTC.

The rearrangement joins TRBV12-3 or TRBV12-4 to TRBJ1-6; D is possibly TRBD1 (6 bases). The V gene lost 6 bases and the J gene lost 0 bases, with 15 bases spanning the gap. The CDR3 sequence is 17 residues long. In DNA, the CDR3 is TGTGCCAGCAGAAATTACCAGGGGAGCTCCTATAATTCACCCCTCCACTTT. It specifies CASRNYQGSSYNSPLHF.

This clonotype was seen only a few times. The chain combines TRBV4-3 with TRBJ2-3; D remains ambiguous. The CDR3 consists of 14 residues. Trimming took 1 base from V and 6 from J, leaving 11 bases between them. CDR1 is LGHNA, CDR2 YSLEER, per germline. The CDR3 reads CASSQAAIPDTQYF. CDR3 in DNA: TGCGCCAGCAGCCAAGCGGCGATCCCCGATACGCAGTATTTT.

This clonotype was detected many times. CDR3 region: CSVGARDQPQHF. CDR3 sequence (DNA): TGCAGCGTGGGTGCCCGCGATCAGCCCCAGCATTTT. This chain links TRBV29-1 with TRBJ1-5, with unresolved D. This CDR3 is built from 12 residues. The V end lost 6 bases, the J end lost 5 bases, and 11 bases lay between the germline ends. The V gene's germline CDR1 is SQVTM and CDR2 ANQGSEA. The entire variable domain, with the rest obtained from reference TRBV29-1 and TRBJ1-5, is as follows: SAVISQKPSRDICQRGTSLTIQCQVDSQVTMMFWYRQQPGQSLTLIATANQGSEATYESGFVIDKFPISRPNLTFSTLTVSNMSPEDSSIYLCSVGARDQPQHFGDGTRLSIL.

At least ten counts were recorded for this clonotype. V and J are TRBV29-1 and TRBJ2-1, with 8 bases identical to TRBD1. The germline V gene has CDR1 SQVTM and CDR2 ANQGSEA. This CDR3 has 13 amino acids. The V gene end was trimmed by 8 bases and the J gene end by 7 bases; junction bases not matched to a gene: 10. The CDR3 bases are TGCAGCACCGGTGGTCACAGGGGGAATGAGCAGTTCTTC. Translation gives CSTGGHRGNEQFF.

This clonotype has just a few counts. The genes are TRBV6-5 and TRBJ2-4, with D unclear. The CDR3 sequence is 10 residues long. In germline, CDR1 is MNHEY, CDR2 SVGAGI. The V and J ends lost 7 bases and 16 bases respectively, with 14 bases between them. CDR3 region: CASNKDSYYF. CDR3 sequence (DNA): TGTGCCAGCAATAAAGATAGCTACTACTTC.

This clonotype appeared many times. The chain has TRBV29-1 and TRBJ1-1; unclear D gene. The CDR3 sequence is 14 residues long. The V end lost 4 bases, the J end lost 8 bases, and 20 bases lay between the germline ends. Germline V CDR1 and CDR2: SQVTM, ANQGSEA. The CDR3, as DNA: TGCAGCGTTGGACACCACGAACCCGACGCAGAAGCTTTCTTT. Encoded protein: CSVGHHEPDAEAFF.

The chain combines TRBV20-1 with TRBJ2-5; no definite D call. The CDR3 loop spans 10 amino acids. Trimming cost V 6 bases and J 7 bases, with 9 bases left between them. Germline V CDR1 and CDR2: DFQATT, SNEGSKA (reference sequence). The CDR3 bases are TGCAGTGCGCCCTGGGTGACCCAGTACTTC. The encoded protein is CSAPWVTQYF.

This clonotype has more than one count but fewer than ten. CDR3 coding DNA: TGTGCCAGCACCCCCGGTGGCCCAGGGCACCACGAGCAGTACTTC. Its translation is CASTPGGPGHHEQYF. The chain carries TRBV6-2 or TRBV6-3 and TRBJ2-7; a possible D gene is TRBD1 (5 bases). Germline V gene sequence: CDR1 MNHEY, CDR2 SVGEGT. The CDR3 length is 15 residues. Trimming left V 7 bases short and J 5 bases short, with 21 bases between.

This clonotype was seen only a few times. The chain uses TRBV7-2 and TRBJ2-5; D not resolved. Germline CDR1 and CDR2: SGHTA and FQGNSA. The CDR3 is 13 residues long. V was cut by 3 bases and J by 4 bases, with 9 bases left in between. The CDR3 coding sequence is TGTGCCAGCAGCTTTCACGGGCTAGAGACCCAGTACTTC. Translation: CASSFHGLETQYF.

This clonotype was seen at least ten times. The chain is built from TRBV28 and TRBJ2-2; TRBD2 aligns across 8 bases. From germline, CDR1 is MDHEN and CDR2 SYDVKM. The V and J ends lost 4 bases and 4 bases, in that order; junction bases with no gene match: 5. This CDR3 is 15 amino acids long. The DNA of the CDR3 is TGTGCCAGCAGTTCGGGGCTAGCGGGCACCGGGGAGCTGTTTTTT. Residues: CASSSGLAGTGELFF.

This chain connects TRBV9 to TRBJ2-2, with 7 nucleotides matching TRBD1. Trimming removed 6 bases from V and 4 bases from J; junction bases left unmatched: 6. Germline V gives CDR1 SGDLS, CDR2 YYNGEE. This CDR3 region has 14 residues. For the CDR3, the DNA is TGTGCCAGCACCACGACAGGGACCACCGGGGAGCTGTTTTTT. It translates to CASTTTGTTGELFF.

The chain carries TRBV5-1 and TRBJ2-1, with 8 positions matching TRBD2. CDR3 length: 17 residues. CDR1 is SGHRS, CDR2 YFSETQ, per germline. Germline trimming cut 0 bases from V and 2 bases from J; bases unmatched to any gene: 7. The CDR3 DNA reads TGCGCCAGCAGCTTGGTGGTCAGCGGGGGCCCCTACAATGAGCAGTTCTTC. This codes for CASSLVVSGGPYNEQFF.

The rearrangement uses TRBV6-1 and TRBJ1-2; D ambiguous. V lost 7 bases and J 3 bases, leaving 12 bases between the germline ends. Per germline, CDR1 MNHNS and CDR2 SASEGT. This CDR3 has 13 amino acids. This CDR3 is CASTWNPDYGYTF. The CDR3 DNA reads TGTGCCAGCACCTGGAACCCGGACTATGGCTACACCTTC.

This clonotype turned up a few times. The gene calls are TRBV6-5 and TRBJ1-4; TRBD1 aligns across 8 bases. The CDR3 consists of 12 residues. V was pared by 6 bases and J by 11 bases, with 5 bases of the junction left unmatched. The germline CDR1 and CDR2 sequences are MNHEY and SVGAGI. CDR3 in DNA: TGTGCCAGCAGCCCGGACAGGGATAAACTGTTTTTT. This sequence encodes CASSPDRDKLFF.

The CDR3 protein is CSAPPRGRNEQFF. Written as DNA, the CDR3 is TGCAGTGCTCCCCCGCGGGGACGCAATGAGCAGTTCTTC. The genes are TRBV20-1 and TRBJ2-1, with a weak D call TRBD2 (6 bases). The CDR3 runs 13 residues. CDR1 DFQATT and CDR2 SNEGSKA come from the germline V gene (reference sequence). Trimming removed 5 bases from V and 6 bases from J, with 14 bases in between.

This clonotype was detected only a few times. The V and J genes are TRBV12-3 or TRBV12-4 and TRBJ1-2; TRBD1 might be the D (5 bases). The CDR3 totals 15 residues. Trimming pared 1 base from V and 3 bases from J, leaving 12 bases between. The CDR3 DNA reads TGTGCCAGCAGTTTAGGATTTGGGGCGTACTATGGCTACACCTTC. It translates to CASSLGFGAYYGYTF.

The chain has TRBV20-1 and TRBJ2-1; no firm D call. V was pared by 3 bases and J by 1 base, with 10 bases between. Germline values: CDR1 DFQATT, CDR2 SNEGSKA (reference sequence). CDR3 length: 14 amino acids. The CDR3 region is CSASLAVSYNEQFF. The CDR3 DNA reads as TGCAGTGCTAGTTTGGCGGTTTCCTACAATGAGCAGTTCTTC.

This clonotype was recorded a few times. The genes are TRBV28 and TRBJ1-2; TRBD1 is a possible D gene (6 bases). The CDR3 runs to 13 residues. Germline CDR1 and CDR2: MDHEN and SYDVKM. The ends were cut back, 5 bases at V and 8 bases at J, with 15 bases in the middle. CDR3 region: CASSPPGAGGYTF. The DNA for the CDR3 is TGTGCCAGCAGTCCACCGGGGGCCGGAGGCTACACCTTC.

The J gene is TRBJ2-7, the V gene TRBV5-1; 8 bases map to TRBD1. This CDR3 has 16 amino acids. Germline V lookup: CDR1 SGHRS, CDR2 YFSETQ. J gave up 1 base and V 4 bases, and 10 bases lay outside the gene matches. The CDR3 is CASSPFGQGVSYEQYF. The CDR3 nucleotides are TGCGCCAGCAGCCCGTTCGGACAGGGAGTTTCCTACGAGCAGTACTTC.

The chain joins TRBV7-2 to TRBJ2-3; D not resolved. The CDR3 is 15 amino acids. Trimming cost V 3 bases and J 0 bases, with 10 bases left between them. The germline gives CDR1 SGHTA, CDR2 FQGNSA. The CDR3 coding sequence is TGTGCCAGCAGCTTTTCGGTAACTAGCACAGATACGCAGTATTTT. Amino acids: CASSFSVTSTDTQYF.

There are a few counts of this clonotype. This chain uses TRBV7-2 with TRBJ1-5; possible D gene TRBD1, 5 bases. The CDR3 covers 15 residues. Trimming took off 1 base at V and 9 bases at J, with 16 bases between the two ends. Germline CDR1 reads SGHTA; CDR2 reads FQGNSA. The DNA of the CDR3 is TGTGCCAGCAGCTTAGTCGGGGGAGATGACCCGCCCCAGCATTTT. Translating gives CASSLVGGDDPPQHF.

This clonotype was seen more than once but under ten times. This chain connects TRBV5-1 to TRBJ2-3; D gene unclear. This CDR3 is built from 13 residues. Per germline, CDR1 SGHRS and CDR2 YFSETQ. V lost 0 bases and J 4 bases, leaving 6 bases between the germline ends. CDR3 region: CASSLGASDTQYF. The CDR3 nucleotides are TGCGCCAGCAGCTTGGGGGCATCAGATACGCAGTATTTT.

This clonotype has only a few counts. This chain links TRBV5-1 with TRBJ2-1; 12 nucleotides match TRBD2. The CDR3 loop spans 15 amino acids. Germline V gene lookup returns CDR1 SGHRS and CDR2 YFSETQ. V lost 4 bases and J lost 8; bases outside the gene matches: 7. The CDR3, as DNA: TGCGCCAGCAGCACGACTAGCGGGAGTAGGTATGAGCAGTTCTTC. It translates to CASSTTSGSRYEQFF.

This chain uses TRBV29-1 with TRBJ1-4, with D maybe TRBD1 (5 bases). The CDR3 extends over 11 amino acids. The germline V gene encodes CDR1 SQVTM and CDR2 ANQGSEA. Trimming took 4 bases from V and 14 from J, leaving 14 bases between them. The chain's CDR3 is CSVGDLISLFF. The CDR3 DNA reads TGCAGCGTTGGGGACCTTATTAGCCTGTTTTTT.

A few counts support this clonotype. The chain recombines TRBV12-3 or TRBV12-4 with TRBJ2-2; either TRBD1 or TRBD2 may supply D (6 bases each). The CDR3 extends over 13 amino acids. With 5 bases removed from V and 8 bases from J, the gap between germline ends came to 12 bases. CDR3 region: CASSTQGRGELFF. Written as DNA, the CDR3 is TGTGCCAGCAGTACCCAGGGGAGGGGGGAGCTGTTTTTT.

The rearrangement links TRBV5-5 to TRBJ2-7; 9 bases fit TRBD1. The trim removed 0 bases at V and 4 bases at J, leaving 11 bases unmatched. Germline CDR1 is SGHKS and CDR2 is YYEKEE (reference sequence). This CDR3 region has 17 residues. For the CDR3, the DNA is TGTGCCAGCAGCTTGGTACCCCGACAGGGGGTTACGTACGAGCAGTACTTC. Translated, it gives CASSLVPRQGVTYEQYF. Supplemented by reference TRBV5-5 and TRBJ2-7, the full variable domain reads DAGVTQSPTHLIKTRGQQVTLRCSPISGHKSVSWYQQVLGQGPQFIFQYYEKEERGRGNFPDRFSARQFPNYSSELNVNALLLGDSALYLCASSLVPRQGVTYEQYFGPGTRLTVT.

The genes are TRBV20-1 and TRBJ2-1; D possibly corresponds to TRBD2 (6 bases). Between the trimmed V and J ends, which lost 0 bases and 7 bases, there was a span of 13 bases. This CDR3 region has 14 residues. Germline values: CDR1 DFQATT, CDR2 SNEGSKA (reference sequence). CDR3 loop: CSARDPTSTNEQFF. CDR3 nucleotide sequence: TGCAGTGCTAGAGATCCCACTAGCACAAATGAGCAGTTCTTC.

This clonotype was counted ten times or more. The genes are TRBV29-1 and TRBJ1-2, with unresolved D. Germline-derived CDR1 and CDR2 are SQVTM and ANQGSEA. This CDR3 contains 10 residues. Trimming cost V 1 base and J 8 bases, with 5 bases left between them. In DNA form, the CDR3 reads TGCAGCGTTGAAGCGGGCGGCTACACCTTC. Amino acid sequence: CSVEAGGYTF. The full variable domain, its missing parts supplied by reference TRBV29-1 and TRBJ1-2, is SAVISQKPSRDICQRGTSLTIQCQVDSQVTMMFWYRQQPGQSLTLIATANQGSEATYESGFVIDKFPISRPNLTFSTLTVSNMSPEDSSIYLCSVEAGGYTFGSGTRLTVV.

The chain combines TRBV9 with TRBJ2-1; a possible D gene is TRBD1 (6 bases). V shed 0 bases and J shed 4 bases, with 14 bases lying between them. The CDR3 is 16 amino acids. Germline-derived CDR1 and CDR2 are SGDLS and YYNGEE. For the CDR3, the DNA is TGTGCCAGCAGCGTAGATCAGGACAGCAGGTACAATGAGCAGTTCTTC. Amino acids: CASSVDQDSRYNEQFF.